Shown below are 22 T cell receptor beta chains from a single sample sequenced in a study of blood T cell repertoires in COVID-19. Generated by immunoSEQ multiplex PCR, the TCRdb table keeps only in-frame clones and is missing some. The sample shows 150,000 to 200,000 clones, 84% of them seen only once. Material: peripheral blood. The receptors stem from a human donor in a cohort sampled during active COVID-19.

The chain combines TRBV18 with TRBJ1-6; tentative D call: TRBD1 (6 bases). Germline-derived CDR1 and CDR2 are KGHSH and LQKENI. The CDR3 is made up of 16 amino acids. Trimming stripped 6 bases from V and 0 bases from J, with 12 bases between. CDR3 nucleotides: TGTGCCAGCTCTCAGGACAGTGGCTCCTATAATTCACCCCTCCACTTT. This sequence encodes CASSQDSGSYNSPLHF. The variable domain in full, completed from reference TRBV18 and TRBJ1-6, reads NAGVMQNPRHLVRRRGQEARLRCSPMKGHSHVYWYRQLPEEGLKFMVYLQKENIIDESGMPKERFSAEFPKEGPSILRIQQVVRGDSAAYFCASSQDSGSYNSPLHFGNGTRLTVT.

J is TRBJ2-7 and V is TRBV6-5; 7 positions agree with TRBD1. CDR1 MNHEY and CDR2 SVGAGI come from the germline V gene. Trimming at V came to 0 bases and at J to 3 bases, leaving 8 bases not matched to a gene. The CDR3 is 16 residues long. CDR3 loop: CASSYSSDRAFYEQYF. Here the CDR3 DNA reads TGTGCCAGCAGTTACTCCTCCGACAGGGCTTTCTACGAGCAGTACTTC.

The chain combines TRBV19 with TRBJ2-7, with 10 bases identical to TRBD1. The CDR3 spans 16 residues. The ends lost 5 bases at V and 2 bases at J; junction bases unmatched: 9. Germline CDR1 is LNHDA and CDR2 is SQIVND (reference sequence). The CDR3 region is CASSPEGQGVTYEQYF. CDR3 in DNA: TGTGCCAGTAGTCCGGAAGGACAGGGGGTAACCTACGAGCAGTACTTC.

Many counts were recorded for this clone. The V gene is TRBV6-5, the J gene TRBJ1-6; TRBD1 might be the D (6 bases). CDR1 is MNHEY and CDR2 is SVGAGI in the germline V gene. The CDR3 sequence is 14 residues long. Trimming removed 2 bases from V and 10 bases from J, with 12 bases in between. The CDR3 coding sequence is TGTGCCAGCAGTTACGGGGAGGGGGGCTCACCCCTCCACTTT. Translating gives CASSYGEGGSPLHF.

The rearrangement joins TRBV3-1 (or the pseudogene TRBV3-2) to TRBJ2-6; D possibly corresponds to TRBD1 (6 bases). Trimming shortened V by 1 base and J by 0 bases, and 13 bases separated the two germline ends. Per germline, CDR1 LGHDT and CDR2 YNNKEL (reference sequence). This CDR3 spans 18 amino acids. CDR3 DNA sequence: TGTGCCAGCAGCCAAGTTTCCAGGGGAAACTCTGGGGCCAACGTCCTGACTTTC. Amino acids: CASSQVSRGNSGANVLTF.

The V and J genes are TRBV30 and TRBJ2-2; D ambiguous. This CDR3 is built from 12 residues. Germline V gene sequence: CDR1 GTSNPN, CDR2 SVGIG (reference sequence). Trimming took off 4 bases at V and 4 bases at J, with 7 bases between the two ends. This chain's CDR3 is CAWTPPTGELFF. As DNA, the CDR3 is TGTGCCTGGACCCCTCCCACCGGGGAGCTGTTTTTT.

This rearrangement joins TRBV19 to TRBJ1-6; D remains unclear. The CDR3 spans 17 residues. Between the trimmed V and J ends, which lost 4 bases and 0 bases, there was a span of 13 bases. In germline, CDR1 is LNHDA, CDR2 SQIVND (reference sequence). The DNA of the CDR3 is TGTGCCAGTAGTAAGGAGGCGTTGAGCTCCTATAATTCACCCCTCCACTTT. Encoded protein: CASSKEALSSYNSPLHF.

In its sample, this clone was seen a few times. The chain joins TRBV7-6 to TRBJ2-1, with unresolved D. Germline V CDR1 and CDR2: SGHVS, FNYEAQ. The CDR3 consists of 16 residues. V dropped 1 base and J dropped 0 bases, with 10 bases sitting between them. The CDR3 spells CASSLVSASSYNEQFF. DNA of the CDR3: TGTGCCAGCAGCTTAGTCTCAGCGAGCTCCTACAATGAGCAGTTCTTC.

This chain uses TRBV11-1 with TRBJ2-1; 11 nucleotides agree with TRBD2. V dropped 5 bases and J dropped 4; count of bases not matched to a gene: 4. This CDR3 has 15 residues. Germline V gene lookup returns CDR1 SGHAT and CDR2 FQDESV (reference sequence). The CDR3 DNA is TGTGCCAGCAGCCCGCGACTAGCGGGGTACAATGAGCAGTTCTTC. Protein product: CASSPRLAGYNEQFF.

This chain's CDR3 is CASSTRTGSGYTF. The CDR3 DNA reads as TGTGCCAGTAGTACAAGGACAGGGTCGGGCTACACCTTC. The chain has TRBV19 and TRBJ1-2, with 8 bases fitting TRBD1. With 4 bases clipped from V and 8 bases from J, the junction kept 6 bases outside the gene matches. The CDR3 is 13 amino acids. Germline V CDR1 and CDR2: LNHDA, SQIVND (reference sequence). Together with reference TRBV19 and TRBJ1-2, the CDR3 gives the full variable domain: DGGITQSPKYLFRKEGQNVTLSCEQNLNHDAMYWYRQDPGQGLRLIYYSQIVNDFQKGDIAEGYSVSREKKESFPLTVTSAQKNPTAFYLCASSTRTGSGYTFGSGTRLTVV.

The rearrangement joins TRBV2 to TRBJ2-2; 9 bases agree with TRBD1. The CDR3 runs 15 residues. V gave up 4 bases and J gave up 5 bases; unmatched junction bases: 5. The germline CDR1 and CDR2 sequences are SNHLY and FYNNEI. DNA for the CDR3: TGTGCCAGCAGTGGGGGGACAGGGTGGACCGGGGAGCTGTTTTTT. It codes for CASSGGTGWTGELFF.

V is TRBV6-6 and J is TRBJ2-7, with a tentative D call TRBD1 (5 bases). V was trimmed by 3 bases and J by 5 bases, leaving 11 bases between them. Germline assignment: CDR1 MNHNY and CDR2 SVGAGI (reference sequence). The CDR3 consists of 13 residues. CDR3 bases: TGTGCCAGCAGTTATACCAGCAGGGACGAGCAGTACTTC. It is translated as CASSYTSRDEQYF.

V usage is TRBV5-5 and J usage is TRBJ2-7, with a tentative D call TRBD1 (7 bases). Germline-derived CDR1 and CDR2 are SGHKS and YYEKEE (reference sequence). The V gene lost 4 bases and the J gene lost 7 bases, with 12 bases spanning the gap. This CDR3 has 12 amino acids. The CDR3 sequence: CASSPAGGEQYF. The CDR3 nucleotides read TGTGCCAGCAGCCCGGCAGGGGGGGAGCAGTACTTC.

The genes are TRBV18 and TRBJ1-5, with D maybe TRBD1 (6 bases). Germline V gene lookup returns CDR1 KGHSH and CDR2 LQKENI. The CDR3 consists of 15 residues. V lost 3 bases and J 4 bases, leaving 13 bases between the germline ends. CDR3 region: CASSPSTGSNQPQHF. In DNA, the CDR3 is TGTGCCAGCTCACCCTCAACAGGGTCAAATCAGCCCCAGCATTTT.

The CDR3 bases are TGTGCCAGCAGCTATAACGGACAGGGGGCGATCTCTGGGGCCAACGTCCTGACTTTC. The encoded protein is CASSYNGQGAISGANVLTF. V is TRBV6-6 and J is TRBJ2-6; the match to TRBD1 covers 11 bases. CDR1 and CDR2 from the germline V gene are MNHNY and SVGAGI (reference sequence). With 6 bases clipped from V and 0 bases from J, the junction kept 10 bases outside the gene matches. The CDR3 totals 19 residues.

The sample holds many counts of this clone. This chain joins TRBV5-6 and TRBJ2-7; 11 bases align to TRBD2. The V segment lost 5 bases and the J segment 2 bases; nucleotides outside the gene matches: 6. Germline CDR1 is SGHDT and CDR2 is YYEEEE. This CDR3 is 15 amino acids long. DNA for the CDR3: TGTGCCAGCAGGCCGACTAGCGGGGAGACCTACGAGCAGTACTTC. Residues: CASRPTSGETYEQYF.

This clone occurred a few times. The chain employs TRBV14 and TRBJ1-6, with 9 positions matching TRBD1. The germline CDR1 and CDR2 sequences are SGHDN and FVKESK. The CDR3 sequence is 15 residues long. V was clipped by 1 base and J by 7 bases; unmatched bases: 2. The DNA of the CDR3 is TGTGCCAGCAGCCAAGTGACAGGGGGAAATTCACCCCTCCACTTT. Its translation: CASSQVTGGNSPLHF.

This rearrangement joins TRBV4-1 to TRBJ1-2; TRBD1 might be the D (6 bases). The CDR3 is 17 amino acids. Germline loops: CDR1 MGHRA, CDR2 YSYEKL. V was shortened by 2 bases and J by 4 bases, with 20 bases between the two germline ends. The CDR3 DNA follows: TGCGCCAGCAGCCAATCCTCCGGGACACAGAGGGGCTATGGCTACACCTTC. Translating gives CASSQSSGTQRGYGYTF.

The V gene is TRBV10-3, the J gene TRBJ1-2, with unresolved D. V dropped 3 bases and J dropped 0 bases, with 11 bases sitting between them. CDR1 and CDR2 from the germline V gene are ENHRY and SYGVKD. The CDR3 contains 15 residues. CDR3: CAISDRTTTNYGYTF. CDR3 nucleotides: TGTGCCATCAGTGACAGAACTACTACTAACTATGGCTACACCTTC.

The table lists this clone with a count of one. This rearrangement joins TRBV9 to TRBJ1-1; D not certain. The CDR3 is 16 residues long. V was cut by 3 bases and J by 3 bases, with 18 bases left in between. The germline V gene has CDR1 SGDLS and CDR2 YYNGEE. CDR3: CASSAHPGRSDTEAFF. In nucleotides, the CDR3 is TGTGCCAGCAGCGCCCACCCCGGGAGGTCCGACACTGAAGCTTTCTTT.

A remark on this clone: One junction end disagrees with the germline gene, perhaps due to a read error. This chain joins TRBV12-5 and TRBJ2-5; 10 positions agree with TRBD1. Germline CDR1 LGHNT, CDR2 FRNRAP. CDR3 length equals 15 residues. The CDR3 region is CASGLAGPLGTGEDF. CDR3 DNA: TGTGCTAGTGGTTTGGCAGGACCTCTCGGGACAGGGGAGGACTTC.

In nucleotides, the CDR3 is TGTGCCAGCAGCTCCCTCTTGGGACAGGGCAGCACTGAAGCTTTCTTT. Translated, it gives CASSSLLGQGSTEAFF. The gene calls are TRBV7-9 and TRBJ1-1, with TRBD1 matching over 9 bases. Germline CDR1 and CDR2: SEHNR and FQNEAQ (reference sequence). Trimming cost V 4 bases and J 4 bases; bases outside gene matches: 10. The CDR3 sequence is 16 residues long.